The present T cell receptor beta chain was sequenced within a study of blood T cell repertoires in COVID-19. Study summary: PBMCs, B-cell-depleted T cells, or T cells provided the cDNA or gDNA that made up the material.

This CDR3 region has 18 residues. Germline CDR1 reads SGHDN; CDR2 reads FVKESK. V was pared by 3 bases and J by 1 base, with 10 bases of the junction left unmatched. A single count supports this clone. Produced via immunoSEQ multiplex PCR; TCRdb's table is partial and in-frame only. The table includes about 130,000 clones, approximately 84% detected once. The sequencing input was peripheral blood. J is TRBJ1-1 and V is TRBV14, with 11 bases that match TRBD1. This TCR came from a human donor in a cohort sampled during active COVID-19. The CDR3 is CASSQSPRDRGWNTEAFF. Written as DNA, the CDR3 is TGTGCCAGCAGCCAGTCCCCCCGGGACAGGGGGTGGAACACTGAAGCTTTCTTT.